This TCR beta chain was obtained from a study of shared clonotypes between healthy human individuals. Germline V lookup: CDR1 SGHNT, CDR2 YENEEA. The CDR3 spans 16 residues. Trimming took off 0 bases at V and 6 bases at J, with 15 bases between the two ends. Naive CD8 cells lacked CD45RO, underwent positive selection for CCR7 and left out terminally differentiated effector memory CD45RA+ cells. TCRdb keeps only in-frame clones here, not all; method: immunoSEQ multiplex PCR. The table has fewer than 850,000 clones, 90% to 97% seen once; the top ten hold about 0.21%. The sample comprised naive CD8+ T cells sorted from blood. The TCR was taken from a man aged 25-45 years in good health. The V and J genes are TRBV11-3 and TRBJ1-5; D is unresolved. The CDR3 DNA reads as TGTGCCAGCAGCTTAGAGGCACGGCGGTTACCTCAGCCCCAGCATTTT. Translation gives CASSLEARRLPQPQHF.